This is a list of T cell receptor beta chains from one sample in a study of blood T cells in healthy people across ages. TCRdb fed the 5' RACE reads into MiXCR, producing one record per CDR3 protein. The sample records about 1.6 million distinct CDR3 sequences, approximately 32% being singletons. Sequences were obtained from blood. Receptors originate from a woman aged 25 to 39 in good health. Both conserved end residues are part of each CDR3. Each record gives: V gene, D gene, J gene, clone size, CDR3 DNA, CDR3 protein. A D gene is named only where the DNA matches it firmly. Not every row has a clone size; where given, it reads once, few, many or a size class.

>TRBV6-1|NA|TRBJ2-1|NA
TGTGCCAGCAGTGAGGCGCCAATTAATGGGCAGTTCTTC
CASSEAPINGQFF
>TRBV20-1|NA|TRBJ1-5|NA
TGCAGTGCTACAGAGGGAGGTTATAGCAATCAGCCCCAGCATTTT
CSATEGGYSNQPQHF
>TRBV11-2|NA|TRBJ2-1|many
TGTGCCAGCAGCTTAGGTGGGAGAATATATGAGCAGTTCTTC
CASSLGGRIYEQFF
>TRBV4-2|TRBD2|TRBJ2-1|NA
TGTGCCAGCAGGACTAGCGGGGGGGCCTGGAATGAGCAGTTCTTC
CASRTSGGAWNEQFF
>TRBV5-4|NA|TRBJ2-5|NA
TGTGCCAGCAGGCAGGGGATCCAAGAGACCCAGTACTTC
CASRQGIQETQYF
>TRBV6-1|NA|TRBJ1-4|once
TGTGCCAGCAGTGAAGTAGGGTGGGATGAAAAACTGTTTTTT
CASSEVGWDEKLFF
>TRBV29-1|NA|TRBJ2-7|many
TGCAGCGTTGTGGCTAGGAGTGACGAGCAGTACTTC
CSVVARSDEQYF
>TRBV27|NA|TRBJ2-1|many
TGTGCCAGCAGTTCCGACGGAAGCTCCTACAATGAGCAGTTCTTC
CASSSDGSSYNEQFF
>TRBV27|NA|TRBJ2-7|NA
TGTGCCAGCAGTTTGCAGGGGCGTCGGGAGCAGTACTTC
CASSLQGRREQYF
>TRBV5-1|NA|TRBJ2-1|once
TGCGCCAGCAGCTTGGCCACCAAGGTGGAGGGAGATGAGCAGTTCTTC
CASSLATKVEGDEQFF
>TRBV28|TRBD1|TRBJ2-7|NA
TGTGCCAGCACACGCTCCGGGACAGAGATGTACGAGCAGTACTTC
CASTRSGTEMYEQYF
>TRBV7-9|NA|TRBJ2-7|NA
TGTGCCAGCAGCGCATTAGGGGGGCCCAACGAGCAGTACTTC
CASSALGGPNEQYF
>TRBV30|NA|TRBJ1-5|once
TGTGCCTGGAGTCCGAAGAGGGACAATCAGCCCCAGCATTTT
CAWSPKRDNQPQHF
>TRBV20-1|NA|TRBJ2-5|NA
TGCAGTGTTCCCACGGCCGGGACCACCAGGGAGCAGTACTTC
CSVPTAGTTREQYF
>TRBV28|TRBD1|TRBJ1-6|few
TGTGCCAGCAGGACAGGGGACAGAGGCAATTCACCCCTCCACTTT
CASRTGDRGNSPLHF
>TRBV5-5|NA|TRBJ1-5|few
TGTGCCAGCAGCACCGGACCGCAAAATCAGCCCCAGCATTTT
CASSTGPQNQPQHF
>TRBV10-2|NA|TRBJ2-3|once
TGCGCCAGCAGTGAGTCGAAGTCCAGCGGGAGCACAGATACGCAGTATTTT
CASSESKSSGSTDTQYF
>TRBV4-1|NA|TRBJ2-5|NA
TGCGCCAGCAGCCAAACCGGAAGGGGGACCCAGTACTTC
CASSQTGRGTQYF
>TRBV25-1|NA|TRBJ1-1|NA
TGTGCCAGCAGTGAATATGCGGGGGCAGTTAGCAACACTGAAGCTTTCTTT
CASSEYAGAVSNTEAFF
>TRBV5-1|TRBD2|TRBJ2-1|NA
TGCGCCAGCAGCCCGCAGAGTAGCGGGAGGCGGGGTGAGCAGTTCTTC
CASSPQSSGRRGEQFF
>TRBV6-1|NA|TRBJ2-7|NA
TGTGCCAGCAGTGTAGAGCGGGACAACTCCTACGAGCAGTACTTC
CASSVERDNSYEQYF
>TRBV9|TRBD1|TRBJ2-2|NA
TGTGCCAGCAGCGCAGTGACAGGGTCCGTCGGGGAGCTGTTTTTT
CASSAVTGSVGELFF
>TRBV7-6|TRBD2|TRBJ2-3|few
TGTGCCAGCAGCTGGCTAGCGGGGGGCACAGATACGCAGTATTTT
CASSWLAGGTDTQYF
>TRBV20-1|TRBD2|TRBJ2-5|few
TGCAGTGCTGACAGTGGTAGTGCGGGAGTCGGGGAGACCCAGTACTTC
CSADSGSAGVGETQYF
>TRBV4-1|NA|TRBJ1-1|NA
TGCGCCAGCAGCCATCTCGGACCCCAATTGCGGGCTTTCTTT
CASSHLGPQLRAFF
>TRBV7-9|TRBD2|TRBJ2-1|NA
TGTGCCAGCAGCTTAAGGCTCGGGGGGTCCCGCTCCTACAATGAGCAGTTCTTC
CASSLRLGGSRSYNEQFF
>TRBV7-9|NA|TRBJ2-3|few
TGTGCCAGCAGTATCGACACAAGCACAGATACGCAGTATTTT
CASSIDTSTDTQYF
>TRBV4-1|TRBD1|TRBJ1-3|NA
TGCGCCAGCAGCCAAGAAGGAACAGGGGCAGGAAACACCATATATTTT
CASSQEGTGAGNTIYF
>TRBV30|NA|TRBJ2-3|few
TGTGCCTGGAGTGTCTTCAGGGGTACGCAGTATTTT
CAWSVFRGTQYF
>TRBV4-1|NA|TRBJ2-7|many
TGCGCCAGCAGCCAAGATCCGGGGAGCTCCTACGAGCAGTACTTC
CASSQDPGSSYEQYF
>TRBV12-3/TRBV12-4|NA|TRBJ2-1|NA
TGTGCCAGCAGTATTCGACAGTACAATGAGCAGTTCTTC
CASSIRQYNEQFF
>TRBV28|NA|TRBJ2-1|few
TGTGCCGCAGGATCGGGCAGCTCCTACAATGAGCAGTTCTTC
CAAGSGSSYNEQFF
>TRBV6-6|NA|TRBJ1-2|few
TGTGCCAGCAAGGCCCGGGACCTTAGGCCCTACACCTTC
CASKARDLRPYTF
>TRBV10-3|NA|TRBJ2-3|NA
TGTGCCATCAGTGTGGGGCTTGAGGTGAATCAGCCCCAGTATTTT
CAISVGLEVNQPQYF
>TRBV4-1|TRBD2|TRBJ2-1|NA
TGCGCCAGCAGCCAAGCTAGCGGGGGGAAGGATGAGCAGTTCTTC
CASSQASGGKDEQFF
>TRBV4-2|NA|TRBJ1-2|few
TGTGCCAGCAGCCAAGATATTGGTAACCCCAGTGGTGGCTACACCTTC
CASSQDIGNPSGGYTF
>TRBV5-1|TRBD1|TRBJ2-5|NA
TGCGCCAGCAGCCAAACCGGGACAGGGGTAGAGACCCAGTACTTC
CASSQTGTGVETQYF
>TRBV15|NA|TRBJ1-4|few
TGTGCCACCAGCTCCCGGAACACTAATGAAAAACTGTTTTTT
CATSSRNTNEKLFF
>TRBV7-8|NA|TRBJ1-5|NA
TGTGCCAGCAGCTTAGTTCAGGGGTATCAGCCCCAGCATTTT
CASSLVQGYQPQHF
>TRBV29-1|NA|TRBJ2-3|many
TGCATCTGCTGGGCAGACACAGATACGCAGTATTTT
CICWADTDTQYF
>TRBV4-2|TRBD2|TRBJ2-1|many
TGTGCCAGCAGCCAAGGGACTAGCGTCAATGAGCAGTTCTTC
CASSQGTSVNEQFF
>TRBV5-5|TRBD1|TRBJ1-1|NA
TGTGCCAGCAGCTCGACGTCCCGGGACAGGAACACTGAAGCTTTCTTT
CASSSTSRDRNTEAFF
>TRBV24-1|NA|TRBJ2-5|few
TGTGCCACCAGTGATCGGACTATTAAGGAGACCCAGTACTTC
CATSDRTIKETQYF
>TRBV10-3|TRBD1|TRBJ1-6|few
TGTGCCATGGGGACAGGGGATTCACCCCTCCACTTT
CAMGTGDSPLHF
>TRBV29-1|TRBD1|TRBJ2-3|few
TGCAGCGTCAGCAACGACAGGGTTACGACAGATACGCAGTATTTT
CSVSNDRVTTDTQYF
>TRBV7-9|NA|TRBJ2-1|few
TGTGCCAGCGGGGTTGTAGATGAGCAGTTCTTC
CASGVVDEQFF